This TCR beta chain was identified during a study of T cell changes during pregnancy in multiple sclerosis. This clone was counted a few times. Clones were sequenced by immunoSEQ multiplex PCR, and TCRdb holds only the in-frame ones, with some missing. The table has about 50,000 clones, approximately 90% seen once. This CDR3 comprises 13 residues. Looked up from germline, CDR1 is SGHRS and CDR2 is YFSETQ. V dropped 3 bases and J dropped 4 bases, with 11 bases sitting between them. The chain recombines TRBV5-1 with TRBJ2-7; D is unclear. This clonotype originated in a female donor with multiple sclerosis, enrolled in a pregnancy study. The sample was CD8+ T cells from peripheral blood mononuclear cells, taken after pregnancy. The CDR3 DNA reads TGCGCCAGCAGCTCCCGATTTAGTTACGAGCAGTACTTC. Translating it yields CASSSRFSYEQYF.